Following are 6 T cell receptor beta chains from one sample sequenced in a study of CD8+CD57+ T cells in acquired aplastic anemia. The study profiled TCR beta VDJ and CDR3 using genomic DNA as template. A single record per CDR3 protein comes from TCRdb applying MiXCR to the reads. The table has about 200,000 distinct CDR3 sequences, less than 75% seen once. Before being chosen for sequencing, patients had shown CD8+CD57+ cell expansion by flow cytometry. Specimen: sorted CD4+, CD8+, or CD8+CD57+ T cells (not recorded which) from PBMCs. Source of these receptors: a human donor with aplastic anemia.

The CDR3 reads CSARDSNGRIGEQYF. The CDR3 nucleotides read TGCAGTGCTAGAGATTCGAATGGGAGAATCGGCGAGCAGTACTTC. The chain combines TRBV20-1 with TRBJ2-7; weak D call: TRBD2 (5 bases). Germline CDR1 and CDR2: DFQATT and SNEGSKA (reference sequence). The CDR3 has 15 residues. The V end lost 0 bases, the J end lost 6 bases, and 18 bases lay between the germline ends.

Worth noting for this clonotype: Given the absence of the conserved phenylalanine or tryptophan at the CDR3 end, a read error is likely. Because the CDR3's place on the DNA is in doubt, the DNA is left out and the CDR3 is given as listed by TCRdb. The CDR3 loop is CASSLNPT. The chain links TRBV12-3 or TRBV12-4 to TRBJ2-6. Counting both end residues, the CDR3 totals 8 amino acids.

The chain uses TRBV20-1 and TRBJ2-2, with a possible D match to TRBD2 (6 bases). The CDR3 is 15 residues long. Germline V gene data show CDR1 as DFQATT and CDR2 as SNEGSKA (reference sequence). Trimming took 5 bases from V and 1 from J, leaving 14 bases between them. The CDR3 sequence is CSARPRRVNTGELFF. CDR3 DNA sequence: TGCAGTGCTCGTCCGAGGAGGGTGAACACCGGGGAGCTGTTTTTT.

Points on this clonotype: At one end, the junction sequence differs from germline, possibly due to a read error. The V call is TRBV4-1, the J call TRBJ1-2; D ambiguous. Germline CDR1 is MGHRA and CDR2 is YSYEKL. The CDR3 is 12 residues long. This chain's CDR3 is CASSQDSYGYTF. The CDR3 bases are TGTGCCAGCAGCCAAGATAGTTACGGCTACACCTTC.

The chain joins TRBV20-1 to TRBJ1-3, with D possibly being TRBD1 (6 bases). Germline V gives CDR1 DFQATT, CDR2 SNEGSKA (reference sequence). Between the trimmed V and J ends, which lost 3 bases and 0 bases, there was a span of 12 bases. This CDR3 has 15 residues. The CDR3 DNA is TGCAGTGCTAGGGGCGGACAGAGCTCTGGAAACACCATATATTTT. Protein product: CSARGGQSSGNTIYF.

This sequence joins TRBV19 and TRBJ2-7; D not certain. In germline, CDR1 is LNHDA, CDR2 SQIVND (reference sequence). V was pared by 5 bases and J by 4 bases, with 15 bases between. There are 14 residues in the CDR3. The CDR3 here is CASSAGSNLYEQYF. In DNA form, the CDR3 reads TGTGCCAGTAGTGCCGGGTCGAACCTATACGAGCAGTACTTC.